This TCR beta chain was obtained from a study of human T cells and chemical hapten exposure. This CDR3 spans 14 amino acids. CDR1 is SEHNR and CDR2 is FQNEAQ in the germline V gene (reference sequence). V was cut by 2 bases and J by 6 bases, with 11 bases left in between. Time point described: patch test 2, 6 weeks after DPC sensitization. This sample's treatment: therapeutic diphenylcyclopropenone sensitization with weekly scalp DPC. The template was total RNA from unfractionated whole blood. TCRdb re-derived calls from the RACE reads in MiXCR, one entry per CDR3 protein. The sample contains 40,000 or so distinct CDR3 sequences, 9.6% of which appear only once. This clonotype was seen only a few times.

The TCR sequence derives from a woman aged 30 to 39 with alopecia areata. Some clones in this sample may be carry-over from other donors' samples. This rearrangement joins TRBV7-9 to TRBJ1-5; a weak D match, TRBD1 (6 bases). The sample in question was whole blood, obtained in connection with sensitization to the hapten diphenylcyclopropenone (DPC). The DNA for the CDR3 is TGTGCCAGCAGCTTATCCGGGGGCAGTCAGCCCCAGCATTTT. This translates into CASSLSGGSQPQHF.